A selection of T cell receptor beta chains follows, all from one sample in a study of radiation and T cells in renal cell carcinoma. Profiling relied on immunoSEQ multiplex PCR, and the TCRdb table lists in-frame clones only, not all of them. Found here are 90,000 to 95,000 clones, approximately 83% of them singletons; the top ten hold approximately 6.4%. Sequencing used blood, obtained from a patient whose treatment included radiotherapy and nephrectomy. The receptors here all came from a man in his fifties or sixties with renal cell carcinoma. CDR3s include the opening cysteine and the closing phenylalanine or tryptophan. The D gene is left open where the match is weak. The size field is filled for only some rows; it gives once, few, many or a size class.

j_call: TRBJ2-1; v_call: TRBV7-8; clone_size: -; d_call: -; cdr3_aa: CASSLGTDIRNEQFF; cdr3_nt: TGTGCCAGCAGCTTAGGGACAGACATACGCAATGAGCAGTTCTTC
j_call: TRBJ2-2; v_call: TRBV20-1; clone_size: -; d_call: -; cdr3_aa: CSARRSGELFF; cdr3_nt: TGCAGTGCTAGGCGTTCGGGGGAGCTGTTTTTT
j_call: TRBJ2-7; v_call: TRBV4-3; clone_size: -; d_call: TRBD2; cdr3_aa: CASSYGTSGSYEQYF; cdr3_nt: TGCGCCAGCAGCTATGGGACTAGCGGGAGTTACGAGCAGTACTTC
j_call: TRBJ2-5; v_call: TRBV9; clone_size: -; d_call: TRBD2; cdr3_aa: CASSRRTSAETQYF; cdr3_nt: TGTGCCAGCAGCCGACGGACTAGCGCAGAGACCCAGTACTTC
j_call: TRBJ2-7; v_call: TRBV30; clone_size: -; d_call: -; cdr3_aa: CAWGVGTYEQYF; cdr3_nt: TGTGCCTGGGGGGTGGGGACCTACGAGCAGTACTTC
j_call: TRBJ2-7; v_call: TRBV19; clone_size: -; d_call: TRBD2; cdr3_aa: CASSTGGPSWEQYF; cdr3_nt: TGTGCCAGTAGTACGGGAGGGCCCTCATGGGAGCAGTACTTC
j_call: TRBJ1-3; v_call: TRBV4-3; clone_size: -; d_call: TRBD1; cdr3_aa: CASSQDTGQGRNTIYF; cdr3_nt: TGCGCCAGCAGCCAAGACACCGGACAGGGTAGAAACACCATATATTTT
j_call: TRBJ2-7; v_call: TRBV6-6; clone_size: -; d_call: -; cdr3_aa: CASSERPTSLEQYF; cdr3_nt: TGTGCCAGCAGTGAGCGGCCCACCTCCCTGGAGCAGTACTTC
j_call: TRBJ2-1; v_call: TRBV4-3; clone_size: once; d_call: -; cdr3_aa: CASSRDEGRELSSYNEQFF; cdr3_nt: TGCGCCAGCAGCCGAGACGAGGGCCGAGAACTGAGCTCCTACAATGAGCAGTTCTTC
j_call: TRBJ1-4; v_call: TRBV6-6; clone_size: few; d_call: -; cdr3_aa: CASRTEEASQLFF; cdr3_nt: TGTGCCAGCAGAACCGAGGAGGCATCCCAACTGTTTTTT
j_call: TRBJ2-7; v_call: TRBV4-1; clone_size: -; d_call: -; cdr3_aa: CASSQDLGYEQYF; cdr3_nt: TGCGCCAGCAGCCAAGATTTGGGGTACGAGCAGTACTTC
j_call: TRBJ1-1; v_call: TRBV4-1; clone_size: -; d_call: TRBD1; cdr3_aa: CASSQVSAGGMNTEAFF; cdr3_nt: TGCGCCAGCAGCCAAGTGTCGGCAGGGGGTATGAACACTGAAGCTTTCTTT
j_call: TRBJ2-7; v_call: TRBV4-1; clone_size: -; d_call: TRBD2; cdr3_aa: CASSRATGTSGGTYEQYF; cdr3_nt: TGCGCCAGCAGCCGAGCCACCGGGACTAGCGGAGGAACCTACGAGCAGTACTTC
j_call: TRBJ2-2; v_call: TRBV5-1; clone_size: -; d_call: TRBD2; cdr3_aa: CASDLAGNTGELFF; cdr3_nt: TGCGCCAGCGATCTAGCGGGAAACACCGGGGAGCTGTTTTTT
j_call: TRBJ1-5; v_call: TRBV7-2; clone_size: few; d_call: -; cdr3_aa: CASSLDYRATSNQPQHF; cdr3_nt: TGTGCCAGCAGCTTAGACTACAGGGCCACTAGCAATCAGCCCCAGCATTTT
j_call: TRBJ2-7; v_call: TRBV2; clone_size: -; d_call: TRBD1; cdr3_aa: CASFRDRASEQYF; cdr3_nt: TGTGCCAGCTTCCGGGACAGGGCATCCGAGCAGTACTTC
j_call: TRBJ2-7; v_call: TRBV5-1; clone_size: -; d_call: -; cdr3_aa: CASSFTGNLQEQYF; cdr3_nt: TGCGCCAGCAGCTTTACCGGGAACCTACAAGAGCAGTACTTC
j_call: TRBJ2-7; v_call: TRBV10-3; clone_size: -; d_call: TRBD2; cdr3_aa: CAISEASGAYEQYF; cdr3_nt: TGTGCCATCAGTGAGGCTAGCGGAGCCTACGAGCAGTACTTC
j_call: TRBJ2-2; v_call: TRBV28; clone_size: -; d_call: TRBD2; cdr3_aa: CASRMVAGGMTGELFF; cdr3_nt: TGTGCCAGCCGTATGGTAGCGGGAGGTATGACCGGGGAGCTGTTTTTT
j_call: TRBJ2-3; v_call: TRBV11-1; clone_size: -; d_call: -; cdr3_aa: CASTSGRGGTDTQYF; cdr3_nt: TGTGCCAGCACCTCGGGAAGGGGAGGAACAGATACGCAGTATTTT
j_call: TRBJ2-5; v_call: TRBV29-1; clone_size: -; d_call: -; cdr3_aa: CSVDPHNRPGETQYF; cdr3_nt: TGCAGCGTTGACCCTCATAACAGGCCAGGAGAGACCCAGTACTTC
j_call: TRBJ1-1; v_call: TRBV19; clone_size: -; d_call: -; cdr3_aa: CASSLGSANTEAFF; cdr3_nt: TGTGCCAGTAGTTTAGGGTCAGCAAACACTGAAGCTTTCTTT
j_call: TRBJ2-2; v_call: TRBV7-7; clone_size: -; d_call: TRBD1; cdr3_aa: CASSLGTGPTGELFF; cdr3_nt: TGTGCCAGCAGCTTAGGGACAGGGCCCACCGGGGAGCTGTTTTTT
j_call: TRBJ2-2; v_call: TRBV5-1; clone_size: -; d_call: TRBD2; cdr3_aa: CASSFVDSGLGQELFF; cdr3_nt: TGCGCCAGCAGCTTTGTCGACTCCGGACTAGGCCAGGAGCTGTTTTTT
j_call: TRBJ2-2; v_call: TRBV6-1; clone_size: -; d_call: -; cdr3_aa: CASSTGSVVGELFF; cdr3_nt: TGTGCCAGCAGTACGGGGAGTGTCGTCGGGGAGCTGTTTTTT
j_call: TRBJ2-7; v_call: TRBV27; clone_size: -; d_call: -; cdr3_aa: CASSPLGYEQYF; cdr3_nt: TGTGCCAGCAGCCCCCTAGGGTACGAGCAGTACTTC
j_call: TRBJ1-2; v_call: TRBV27; clone_size: -; d_call: -; cdr3_aa: CASTPSGRANYGYTF; cdr3_nt: TGTGCCAGCACCCCGTCGGGCAGAGCTAACTATGGCTACACCTTC
j_call: TRBJ2-5; v_call: TRBV2; clone_size: -; d_call: -; cdr3_aa: CASSAGLFGKETQYF; cdr3_nt: TGTGCCAGCAGTGCAGGACTATTCGGGAAAGAGACCCAGTACTTC
j_call: TRBJ2-7; v_call: TRBV15; clone_size: once; d_call: -; cdr3_aa: CATSRPDYYEQYF; cdr3_nt: TGTGCCACCAGCAGGCCGGACTACTACGAGCAGTACTTC
j_call: TRBJ2-7; v_call: TRBV18; clone_size: -; d_call: -; cdr3_aa: CASSPERLSYEQYF; cdr3_nt: TGTGCCAGCTCACCAGAAAGGTTGAGTTACGAGCAGTACTTC
j_call: TRBJ2-7; v_call: TRBV19; clone_size: -; d_call: TRBD2; cdr3_aa: CASSPSSGHSYEQYF; cdr3_nt: TGTGCCAGTAGTCCCTCTAGCGGTCACTCCTACGAGCAGTACTTC
j_call: TRBJ2-3; v_call: TRBV6-1; clone_size: -; d_call: TRBD2; cdr3_aa: CASSADGAGRTDTQYF; cdr3_nt: TGTGCCAGCAGTGCGGACGGAGCGGGACGCACAGATACGCAGTATTTT
j_call: TRBJ2-1; v_call: TRBV11-2; clone_size: few; d_call: TRBD1; cdr3_aa: CASSLDVATGAYNEQFF; cdr3_nt: TGTGCCAGCAGCTTAGATGTGGCTACAGGGGCCTACAATGAGCAGTTCTTC
j_call: TRBJ2-7; v_call: TRBV4-1; clone_size: -; d_call: -; cdr3_aa: CASSPTRGLTYEQYF; cdr3_nt: TGCGCCAGCAGCCCTACTAGGGGCTTGACCTACGAGCAGTACTTC